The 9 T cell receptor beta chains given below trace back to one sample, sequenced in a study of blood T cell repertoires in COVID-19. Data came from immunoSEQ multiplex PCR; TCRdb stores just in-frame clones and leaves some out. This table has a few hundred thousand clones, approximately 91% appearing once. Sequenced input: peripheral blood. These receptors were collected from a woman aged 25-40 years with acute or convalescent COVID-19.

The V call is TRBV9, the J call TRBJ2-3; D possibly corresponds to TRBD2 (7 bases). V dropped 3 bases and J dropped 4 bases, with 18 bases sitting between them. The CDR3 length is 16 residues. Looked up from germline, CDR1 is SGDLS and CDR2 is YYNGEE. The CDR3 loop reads CASSALAGGGPDTQYF. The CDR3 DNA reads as TGTGCCAGCAGCGCCCTAGCAGGCGGGGGCCCAGATACGCAGTATTTT.

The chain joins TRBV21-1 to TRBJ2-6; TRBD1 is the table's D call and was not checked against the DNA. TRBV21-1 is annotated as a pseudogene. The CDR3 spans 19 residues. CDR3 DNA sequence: TGTGCCAGCAGCAAAGAGTCTGCAGGGGCCTTCTCTGGGGCCAACGTCCTGACTTTC. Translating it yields CASSKESAGAFSGANVLTF.

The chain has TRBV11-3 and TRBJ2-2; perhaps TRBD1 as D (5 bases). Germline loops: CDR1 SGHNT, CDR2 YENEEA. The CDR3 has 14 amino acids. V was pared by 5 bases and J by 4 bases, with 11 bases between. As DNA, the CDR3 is TGTGCCAGCAGCCGCAGGGTTGGCACCGGGGAGCTGTTTTTT. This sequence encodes CASSRRVGTGELFF.

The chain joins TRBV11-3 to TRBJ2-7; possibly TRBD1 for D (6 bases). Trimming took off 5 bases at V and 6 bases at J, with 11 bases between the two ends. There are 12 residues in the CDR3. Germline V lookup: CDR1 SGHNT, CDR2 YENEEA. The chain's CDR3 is CASSNRDREQYF. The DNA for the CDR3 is TGTGCCAGCAGCAACAGGGATCGCGAGCAGTACTTC. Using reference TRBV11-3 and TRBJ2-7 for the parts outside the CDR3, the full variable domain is EAGVVQSPRYKIIEKKQPVAFWCNPISGHNTLYWYLQNLGQGPELLIRYENEEAVDDSQLPKDRFSAERLKGVDSTLKIQPAELGDSAVYLCASSNRDREQYFGPGTRLTVT.

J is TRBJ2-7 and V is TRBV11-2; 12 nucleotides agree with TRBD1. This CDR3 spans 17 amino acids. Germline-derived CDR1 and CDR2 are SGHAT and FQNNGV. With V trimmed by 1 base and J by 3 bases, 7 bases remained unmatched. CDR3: CASSLVRGQGAIYEQYF. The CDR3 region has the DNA TGTGCCAGCAGCTTAGTCAGGGGACAGGGGGCCATCTACGAGCAGTACTTC.

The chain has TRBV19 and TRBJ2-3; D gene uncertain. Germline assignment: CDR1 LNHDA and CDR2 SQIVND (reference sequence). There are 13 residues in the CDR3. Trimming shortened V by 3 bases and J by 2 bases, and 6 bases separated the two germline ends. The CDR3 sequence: CASSMWATDTQYF. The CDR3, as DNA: TGTGCCAGTAGTATGTGGGCCACAGATACGCAGTATTTT.

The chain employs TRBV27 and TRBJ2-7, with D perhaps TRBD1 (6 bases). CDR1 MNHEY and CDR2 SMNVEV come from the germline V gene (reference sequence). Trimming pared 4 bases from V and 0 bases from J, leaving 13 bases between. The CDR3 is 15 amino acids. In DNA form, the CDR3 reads TGTGCCAGCAGTTCGTCTACAGGGTTCTCCTACGAGCAGTACTTC. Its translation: CASSSSTGFSYEQYF.

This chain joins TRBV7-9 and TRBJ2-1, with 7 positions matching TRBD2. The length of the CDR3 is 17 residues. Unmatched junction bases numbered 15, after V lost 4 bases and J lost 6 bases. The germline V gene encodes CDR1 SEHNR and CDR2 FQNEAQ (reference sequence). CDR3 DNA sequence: TGTGCCAGCAGCTCCCCATTTGGGCGGGAGAAATTCAATGAGCAGTTCTTC. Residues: CASSSPFGREKFNEQFF.

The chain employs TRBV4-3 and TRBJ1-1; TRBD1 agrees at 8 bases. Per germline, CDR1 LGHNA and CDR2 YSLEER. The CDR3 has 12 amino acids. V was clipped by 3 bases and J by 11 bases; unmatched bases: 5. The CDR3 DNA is TGCGCCAGCAGCCATGGACAGGGTACGGCTTTCTTT. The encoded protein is CASSHGQGTAFF.